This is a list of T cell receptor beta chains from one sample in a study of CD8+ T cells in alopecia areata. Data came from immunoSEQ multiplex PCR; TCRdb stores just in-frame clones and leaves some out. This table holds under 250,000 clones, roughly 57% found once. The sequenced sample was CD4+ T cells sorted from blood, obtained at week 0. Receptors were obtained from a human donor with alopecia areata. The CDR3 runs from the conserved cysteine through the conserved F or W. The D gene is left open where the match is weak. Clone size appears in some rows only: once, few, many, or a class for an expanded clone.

CSVFRTGLNTEAFF | TGCAGCGTCTTCAGGACAGGTTTGAACACTGAAGCTTTCTTT | TRBJ1-1 | few | TRBV29-1 | TRBD1
CASSQERFASGYNEQFF | TGCGCCAGCAGCCAAGAGCGGTTCGCTAGCGGGTACAATGAGCAGTTCTTC | TRBJ2-1 | NA | TRBV4-1 | TRBD2
CASSAGTVSSYEQYF | TGTGCCAGCAGCGCCGGGACAGTAAGCTCCTACGAGCAGTACTTC | TRBJ2-7 | NA | TRBV9 | TRBD1
CAWSVRAGGEKLFF | TGTGCCTGGAGTGTAAGGGCCGGGGGCGAAAAACTGTTTTTT | TRBJ1-4 | once | TRBV30 | NA
CASSVGTRDTQYF | TGTGCCAGCAGCGTAGGGACAAGGGATACGCAGTATTTT | TRBJ2-3 | once | TRBV9 | NA
CASRVGLPARRGANVLTF | TGCGCCAGCAGGGTGGGGCTGCCGGCGCGGCGCGGGGCCAACGTCCTGACTTTC | TRBJ2-6 | NA | TRBV5-1 | NA
CASSGYASDTQYF | TGTGCCAGCAGCGGATACGCATCAGATACGCAGTATTTT | TRBJ2-3 | NA | TRBV9 | NA
CSVGIGTGNTGELFF | TGCAGCGTTGGTATAGGGACGGGGAACACCGGGGAGCTGTTTTTT | TRBJ2-2 | NA | TRBV29-1 | NA
CASSPDLTDEQFF | TGCGCCAGCAGCCCCGACTTGACGGATGAGCAGTTCTTC | TRBJ2-1 | NA | TRBV5-1 | NA
CASSVDSFGFGSPLHF | TGTGCCAGCAGCGTGGACAGTTTCGGTTTTGGTTCACCCCTCCACTTT | TRBJ1-6 | NA | TRBV11-2 | NA
CASSVTGVTYEQYF | TGTGCCAGCAGCGTCACCGGGGTGACCTACGAGCAGTACTTC | TRBJ2-7 | NA | TRBV6-5 | NA
CASSVRGTTGELFF | TGTGCCAGCAGCGTTAGGGGGACCACCGGGGAGCTGTTTTTT | TRBJ2-2 | NA | TRBV9 | NA
CAWSVTGRAGDTQYF | TGTGCCTGGAGTGTAACCGGGAGGGCCGGGGATACGCAGTATTTT | TRBJ2-3 | few | TRBV30 | TRBD2
CASSLGYGLTPYEQYF | TGCGCCAGCAGCTTGGGGTACGGCCTAACCCCCTACGAGCAGTACTTC | TRBJ2-7 | NA | TRBV5-1 | NA
CASSFTGTGNTEAFF | TGTGCCAGCAGCTTCACCGGGACGGGGAACACTGAAGCTTTCTTT | TRBJ1-1 | NA | TRBV7-3 | NA
CASRTSGHTQYF | TGTGCCAGCAGGACTAGTGGGCATACGCAGTATTTT | TRBJ2-3 | NA | TRBV27 | NA
CASSRLAGVRGLNTGELFF | TGCGCCAGCAGCCGTTTAGCGGGAGTAAGGGGATTGAACACCGGGGAGCTGTTTTTT | TRBJ2-2 | NA | TRBV4-1 | TRBD2
CASSAVSRMDQETQYF | TGTGCCAGCAGTGCGGTTAGCAGGATGGACCAAGAGACCCAGTACTTC | TRBJ2-5 | few | TRBV2 | NA
CASSRGEDYEAFF | TGTGCCAGCAGCCGAGGAGAGGATTATGAAGCTTTCTTT | TRBJ1-1 | NA | TRBV7-9 | NA
CASSKGRTEAFF | TGTGCCAGCAGCAAGGGACGTACTGAAGCTTTCTTT | TRBJ1-1 | few | TRBV28 | NA
CASNERFTDTQYF | TGTGCCAGCAACGAGCGGTTCACAGATACGCAGTATTTT | TRBJ2-3 | NA | TRBV2 | NA
CASSLRLAGGREQYF | TGCGCCAGCAGCTTGCGTCTAGCGGGAGGGCGAGAGCAGTACTTC | TRBJ2-7 | NA | TRBV5-1 | TRBD2
CAISESTGPSYEQYF | TGTGCCATCAGTGAGTCGACCGGCCCCTCCTACGAGCAGTACTTC | TRBJ2-7 | few | TRBV10-3 | NA
CATSRDRGNIQYF | TGTGCCACCAGCAGGGACAGGGGAAACATTCAGTACTTC | TRBJ2-4 | few | TRBV15 | TRBD1
CASNLIAGRDTQYF | TGTGCCAGCAACCTGATAGCCGGTCGGGATACGCAGTATTTT | TRBJ2-3 | NA | TRBV5-6 | NA
CASSTQVNTEAFF | TGTGCCAGCAGTACTCAGGTGAACACTGAAGCTTTCTTT | TRBJ1-1 | NA | TRBV6-5 | NA
CASRQTGRSEQYF | TGCGCCAGCAGACAAACCGGGAGAAGCGAGCAGTACTTC | TRBJ2-7 | NA | TRBV5-1 | NA
CASSFGTSSAKNIQYF | TGTGCCAGCAGTTTTGGTACTAGCTCCGCCAAAAACATTCAGTACTTC | TRBJ2-4 | NA | TRBV5-4 | NA
CASSQDQRPLHF | TGTGCCAGCAGCCAAGATCAGCGGCCTCTCCACTTT | TRBJ1-6 | NA | TRBV4-2 | NA
CASSQDGGNTEAFF | TGTGCCAGCAGCCAAGACGGCGGGAACACTGAAGCTTTCTTT | TRBJ1-1 | few | TRBV14 | NA
CASSSSFGNTEAFF | TGTGCCAGCAGTTCCTCCTTTGGGAACACTGAAGCTTTCTTT | TRBJ1-1 | NA | TRBV6-6 | NA
CASSLRLEAFF | TGTGCCAGCAGCTTGCGACTTGAAGCTTTCTTT | TRBJ1-1 | once | TRBV7-9 | NA
CASSLQTPQYF | TGTGCCAGCAGCCTCCAGACCCCGCAGTACTTC | TRBJ2-7 | NA | TRBV7-9 | NA
CASSLMALAGGHEQYF | TGTGCCAGCAGCCTTATGGCACTAGCGGGAGGGCACGAGCAGTACTTC | TRBJ2-7 | many | TRBV11-2 | TRBD2
CASSLLGDQSSYNEQFF | TGTGCCAGCAGCTTACTTGGGGATCAGAGCTCCTACAATGAGCAGTTCTTC | TRBJ2-1 | many | TRBV11-1 | NA
CASSLPDSVERGTQYF | TGTGCCAGCAGCCTCCCGGACAGCGTTGAGAGGGGTACGCAGTATTTT | TRBJ2-3 | NA | TRBV7-9 | NA
CASSETSMNTEAFF | TGTGCCAGCAGTGAAACGTCGATGAACACTGAAGCTTTCTTT | TRBJ1-1 | NA | TRBV6-1 | NA
CASSARQGRNEQYF | TGTGCCAGCAGCGCCCGACAGGGTAGAAACGAGCAGTACTTC | TRBJ2-7 | NA | TRBV11-2 | TRBD1
CSVEGTFGNTIYF | TGCAGCGTTGAAGGGACATTTGGAAACACCATATATTTT | TRBJ1-3 | few | TRBV29-1 | NA
CARGTGTGGYEQYF | TGTGCCCGAGGGACCGGGACAGGGGGTTACGAGCAGTACTTC | TRBJ2-7 | NA | TRBV30 | TRBD1
CSAQGQGIEQYF | TGCAGCGCCCAGGGACAGGGGATCGAGCAGTACTTC | TRBJ2-7 | few | TRBV29-1 | TRBD1
CASSLVAGYAGYTF | TGTGCCAGCAGTTTAGTGGCAGGGTATGCTGGCTACACCTTC | TRBJ1-2 | NA | TRBV27 | NA
CASSLDFGGRFF | TGTGCCAGCAGCTTAGATTTCGGGGGACGGTTCTTC | TRBJ2-1 | few | TRBV11-1 | NA
CASSSGFGNQPQHF | TGTGCCAGCAGCTCAGGGTTTGGGAATCAGCCCCAGCATTTT | TRBJ1-5 | NA | TRBV7-6 | NA
CASSPPGLSTTGELFF | TGTGCCAGCAGCCCTCCGGGACTTTCTACCACCGGGGAGCTGTTTTTT | TRBJ2-2 | many | TRBV5-4 | NA
CASSRHRGLAYEQYF | TGCGCCAGCAGTCGCCACAGGGGTCTTGCCTACGAGCAGTACTTC | TRBJ2-7 | NA | TRBV5-1 | TRBD1
CASSAHRQETQYF | TGTGCCAGCAGCGCCCATCGGCAAGAGACCCAGTACTTC | TRBJ2-5 | few | TRBV7-9 | NA
CASSPGGYEQYF | TGTGCCAGCTCACCAGGGGGCTACGAGCAGTACTTC | TRBJ2-7 | NA | TRBV18 | NA
CASSPGTAGYTF | TGTGCCAGCAGCCCCGGGACAGCTGGCTACACCTTC | TRBJ1-2 | NA | TRBV7-9 | TRBD1
CASSLHDPAPPNTIYF | TGTGCCAGCAGCCTTCACGACCCAGCTCCCCCTAACACCATATATTTT | TRBJ1-3 | NA | TRBV5-6 | NA
CASNAYNEQFF | TGTGCCAGCAATGCATACAATGAGCAGTTCTTC | TRBJ2-1 | NA | TRBV2 | NA
CASSPGQASSYEQYF | TGCGCCAGCAGCCCGGGACAGGCAAGCTCCTACGAGCAGTACTTC | TRBJ2-7 | NA | TRBV5-1 | TRBD1
CASSEEGGFNEQFF | TGTGCCAGCAGTGAAGAAGGGGGGTTCAATGAGCAGTTCTTC | TRBJ2-1 | once | TRBV25-1 | NA